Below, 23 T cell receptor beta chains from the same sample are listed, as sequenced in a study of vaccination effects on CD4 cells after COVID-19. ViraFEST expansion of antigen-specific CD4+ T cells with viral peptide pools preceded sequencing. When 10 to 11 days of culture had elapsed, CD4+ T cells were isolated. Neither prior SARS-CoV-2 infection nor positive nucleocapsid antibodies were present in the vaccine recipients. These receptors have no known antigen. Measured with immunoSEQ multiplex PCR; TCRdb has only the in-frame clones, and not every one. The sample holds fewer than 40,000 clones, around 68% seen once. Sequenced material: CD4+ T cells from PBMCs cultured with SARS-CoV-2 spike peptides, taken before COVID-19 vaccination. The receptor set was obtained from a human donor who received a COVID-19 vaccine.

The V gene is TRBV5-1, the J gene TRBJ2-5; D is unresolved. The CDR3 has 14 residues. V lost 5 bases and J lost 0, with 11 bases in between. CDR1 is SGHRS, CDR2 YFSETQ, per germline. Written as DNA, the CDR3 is TGCGCCAGCAGTCGAGACTCAAACCAAGAGACCCAGTACTTC. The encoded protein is CASSRDSNQETQYF.

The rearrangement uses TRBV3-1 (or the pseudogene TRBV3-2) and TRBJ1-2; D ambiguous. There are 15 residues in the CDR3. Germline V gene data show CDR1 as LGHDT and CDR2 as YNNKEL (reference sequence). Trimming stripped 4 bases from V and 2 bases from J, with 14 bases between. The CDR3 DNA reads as TGTGCCAGCAGCCCCGGACCAGACCTGAACTATGGCTACACCTTC. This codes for CASSPGPDLNYGYTF.

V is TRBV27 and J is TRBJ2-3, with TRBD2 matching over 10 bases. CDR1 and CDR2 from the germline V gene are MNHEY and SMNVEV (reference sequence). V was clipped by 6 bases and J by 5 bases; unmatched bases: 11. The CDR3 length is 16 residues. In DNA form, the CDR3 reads TGTGCCAGCAGCACCCCTTGGACTAGCGGCAGAGATACGCAGTATTTT. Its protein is CASSTPWTSGRDTQYF.

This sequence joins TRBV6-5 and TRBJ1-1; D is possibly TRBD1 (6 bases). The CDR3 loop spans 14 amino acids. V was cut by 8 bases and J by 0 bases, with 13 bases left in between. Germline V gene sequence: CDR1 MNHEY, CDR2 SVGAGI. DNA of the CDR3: TGTGCCAGCGGTCCGGGGGCTATGAACACTGAAGCTTTCTTT. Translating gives CASGPGAMNTEAFF.

This CDR3 reads CASSGDGLNYGYTF. CDR3 bases: TGTGCCAGCAGTGGCGACGGATTAAACTATGGCTACACCTTC. This rearrangement joins TRBV2 to TRBJ1-2; D uncertain. Germline CDR1 and CDR2: SNHLY and FYNNEI. Trimming cost V 4 bases and J 2 bases, with 11 bases left between them. The CDR3 runs to 14 residues.

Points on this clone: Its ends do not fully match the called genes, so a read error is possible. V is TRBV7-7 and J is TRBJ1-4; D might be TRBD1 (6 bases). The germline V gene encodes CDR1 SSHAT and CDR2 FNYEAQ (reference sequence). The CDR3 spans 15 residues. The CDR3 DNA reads TGTGCTAGCAGCTCTCAGGGGAGACAAGGTGAAAAACTGTTTTTT. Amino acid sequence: CASSSQGRQGEKLFF.

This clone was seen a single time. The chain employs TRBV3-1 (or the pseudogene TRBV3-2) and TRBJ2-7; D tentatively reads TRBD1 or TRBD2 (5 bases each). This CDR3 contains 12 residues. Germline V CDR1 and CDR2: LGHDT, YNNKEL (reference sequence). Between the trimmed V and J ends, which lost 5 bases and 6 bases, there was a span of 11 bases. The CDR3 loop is CASSRGVFEQYF. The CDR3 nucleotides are TGTGCCAGCAGCAGAGGGGTGTTCGAGCAGTACTTC.

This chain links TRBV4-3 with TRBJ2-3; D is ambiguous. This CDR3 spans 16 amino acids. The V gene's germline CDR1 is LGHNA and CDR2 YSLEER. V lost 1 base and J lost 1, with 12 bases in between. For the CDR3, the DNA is TGCGCCAGCAGCCAAGGTGTACAGAAGGGCACAGATACGCAGTATTTT. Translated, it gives CASSQGVQKGTDTQYF.

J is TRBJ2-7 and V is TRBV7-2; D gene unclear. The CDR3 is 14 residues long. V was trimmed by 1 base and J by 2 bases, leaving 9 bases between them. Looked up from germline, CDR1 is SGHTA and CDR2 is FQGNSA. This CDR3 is CASSLGGLTYEQYF. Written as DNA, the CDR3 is TGTGCCAGCAGCTTAGGTGGCTTGACCTACGAGCAGTACTTC. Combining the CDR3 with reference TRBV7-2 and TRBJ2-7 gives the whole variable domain GAGVSQSPSNKVTEKGKDVELRCDPISGHTALYWYRQSLGQGLEFLIYFQGNSAPDKSGLPSDRFSAERTGGSVSTLTIQRTQQEDSAVYLCASSLGGLTYEQYFGPGTRLTVT.

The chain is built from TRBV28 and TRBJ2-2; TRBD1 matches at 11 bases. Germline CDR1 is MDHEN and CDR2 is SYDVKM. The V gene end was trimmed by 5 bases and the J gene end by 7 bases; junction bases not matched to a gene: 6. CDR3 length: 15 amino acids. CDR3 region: CASSVTGTGGGELFF. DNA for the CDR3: TGTGCCAGCAGTGTCACCGGGACAGGGGGCGGGGAGCTGTTTTTT.

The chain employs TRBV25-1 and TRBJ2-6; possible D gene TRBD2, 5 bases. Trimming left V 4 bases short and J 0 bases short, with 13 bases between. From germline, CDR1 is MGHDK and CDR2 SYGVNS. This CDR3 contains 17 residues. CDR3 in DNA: TGTGCCAGCAGTGCCTCCTCCCGGGACTCTGGGGCCAACGTCCTGACTTTC. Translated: CASSASSRDSGANVLTF.

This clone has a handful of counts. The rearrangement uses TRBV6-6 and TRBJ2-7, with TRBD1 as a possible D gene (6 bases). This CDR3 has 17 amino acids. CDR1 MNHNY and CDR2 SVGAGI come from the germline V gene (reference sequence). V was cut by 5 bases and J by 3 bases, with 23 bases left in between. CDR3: CASSHEGEQGSYYEQYF. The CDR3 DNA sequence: TGTGCCAGCAGTCACGAGGGTGAACAGGGAAGCTACTACGAGCAGTACTTC.

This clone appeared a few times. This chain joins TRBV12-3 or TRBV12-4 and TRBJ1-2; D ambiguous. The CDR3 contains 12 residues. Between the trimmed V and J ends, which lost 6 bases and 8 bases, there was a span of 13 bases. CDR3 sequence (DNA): TGTGCCAGCAGCAACAGTGGTCGAGGCTACACCTTC. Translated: CASSNSGRGYTF.

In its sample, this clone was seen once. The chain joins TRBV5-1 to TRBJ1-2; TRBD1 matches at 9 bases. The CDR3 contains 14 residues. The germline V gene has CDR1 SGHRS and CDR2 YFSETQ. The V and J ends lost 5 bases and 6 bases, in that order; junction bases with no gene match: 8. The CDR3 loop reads CASRPGQGANGYTF. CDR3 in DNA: TGCGCCAGCAGGCCGGGACAGGGAGCGAATGGCTACACCTTC.

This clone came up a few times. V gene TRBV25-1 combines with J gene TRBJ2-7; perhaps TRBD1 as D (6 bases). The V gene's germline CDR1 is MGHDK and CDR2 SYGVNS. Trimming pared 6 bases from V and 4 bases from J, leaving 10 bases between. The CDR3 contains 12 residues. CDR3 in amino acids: CASSQTGYEQYF. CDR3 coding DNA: TGTGCCAGCAGCCAAACAGGGTACGAGCAGTACTTC.

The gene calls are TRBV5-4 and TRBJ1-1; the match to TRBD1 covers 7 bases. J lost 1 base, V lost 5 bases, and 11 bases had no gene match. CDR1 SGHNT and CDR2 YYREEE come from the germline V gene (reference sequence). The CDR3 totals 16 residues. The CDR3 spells CASSTTPGTANTEAFF. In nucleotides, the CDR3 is TGTGCCAGCAGTACAACACCCGGGACAGCGAACACTGAAGCTTTCTTT.

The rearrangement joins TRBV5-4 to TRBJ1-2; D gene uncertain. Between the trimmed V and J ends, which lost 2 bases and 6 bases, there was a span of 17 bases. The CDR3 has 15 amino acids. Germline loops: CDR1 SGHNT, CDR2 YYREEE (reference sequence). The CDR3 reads CASSLVVNYPHGYTF. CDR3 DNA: TGTGCCAGCAGCTTAGTTGTGAATTACCCTCATGGCTACACCTTC.

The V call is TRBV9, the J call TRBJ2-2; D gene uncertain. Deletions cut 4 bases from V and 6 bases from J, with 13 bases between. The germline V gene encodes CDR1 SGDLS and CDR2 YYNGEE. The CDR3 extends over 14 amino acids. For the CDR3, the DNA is TGTGCCAGCAGCATACGACTGTACGCCGGGGAGCTGTTTTTT. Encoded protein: CASSIRLYAGELFF.

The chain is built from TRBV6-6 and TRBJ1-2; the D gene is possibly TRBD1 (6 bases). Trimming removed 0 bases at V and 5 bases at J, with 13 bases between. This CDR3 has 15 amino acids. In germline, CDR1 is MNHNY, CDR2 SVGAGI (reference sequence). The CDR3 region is CASSYSGASSYGYTF. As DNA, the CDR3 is TGTGCCAGCAGTTACTCGGGGGCTTCCTCGTATGGCTACACCTTC.

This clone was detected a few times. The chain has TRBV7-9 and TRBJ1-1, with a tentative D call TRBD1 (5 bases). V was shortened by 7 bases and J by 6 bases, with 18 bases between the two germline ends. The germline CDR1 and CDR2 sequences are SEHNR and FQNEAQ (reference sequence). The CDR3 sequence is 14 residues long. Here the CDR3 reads CASTLLGGFSEAFF. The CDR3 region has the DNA TGTGCCAGCACCCTTCTGGGGGGTTTTTCTGAAGCTTTCTTT.

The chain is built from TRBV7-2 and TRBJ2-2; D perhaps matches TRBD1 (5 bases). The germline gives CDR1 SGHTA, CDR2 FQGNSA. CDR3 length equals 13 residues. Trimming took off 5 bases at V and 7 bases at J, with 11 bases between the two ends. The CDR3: CASSQGNHGELFF. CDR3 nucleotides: TGTGCCAGCAGCCAGGGAAATCACGGGGAGCTGTTTTTT.

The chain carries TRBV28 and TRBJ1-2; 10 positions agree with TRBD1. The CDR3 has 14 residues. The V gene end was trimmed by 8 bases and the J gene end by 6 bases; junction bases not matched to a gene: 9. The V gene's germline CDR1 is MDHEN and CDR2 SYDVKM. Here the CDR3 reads CASLTGTGVNGYTF. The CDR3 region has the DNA TGTGCCAGCCTGACCGGGACAGGGGTAAATGGCTACACCTTC.

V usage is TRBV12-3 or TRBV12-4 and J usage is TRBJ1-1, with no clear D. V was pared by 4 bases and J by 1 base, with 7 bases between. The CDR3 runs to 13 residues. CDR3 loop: CASSWSENTEAFF. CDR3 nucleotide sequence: TGTGCCAGCAGTTGGTCGGAGAACACTGAAGCTTTCTTT.